These 21 T cell receptor beta chains came from one sample sequenced in a study of shared clonotypes between healthy human individuals. The table came from immunoSEQ multiplex PCR; TCRdb's copy has only in-frame clones and leaves some out. The data contain about 2 million clones, 85% to 95% of them singletons. The naive CD8 subset, CD45RO-negative cells positively selected for CCR7, excluded terminally differentiated effector memory CD45RA+ cells. The source material was naive CD8+ T cells sorted from blood. All receptors derive from a man aged 18 to 29 in good health.

Concerning this clone: This specimen includes other DNA sequences encoding the same CDR3. The chain uses TRBV29-1 and TRBJ2-5, with 8 positions matching TRBD1. Trimming cost V 5 bases and J 4 bases; bases outside gene matches: 3. CDR3 size: 12 residues. Germline-derived CDR1 and CDR2 are SQVTM and ANQGSEA. The CDR3 region has the DNA TGCAGCGTTTGGACAGGGCGAGAGACCCAGTACTTC. Translating gives CSVWTGRETQYF.

This chain uses TRBV7-3 with TRBJ2-5; D possibly corresponds to TRBD2 (5 bases). V was clipped by 2 bases and J by 5 bases, with 12 bases between them. Germline V gene sequence: CDR1 SGHTA, CDR2 FQGTGA. This CDR3 region has 14 residues. This CDR3 is CASSLLGGLETQYF. The CDR3 nucleotides read TGTGCCAGCAGCTTATTGGGCGGACTGGAGACCCAGTACTTC.

This clone has just one count. At one of its ends the junction is not consistent with the germline gene, which may arise from a read error. This chain joins TRBV7-2 and TRBJ2-7; TRBD1 matches at 9 bases. Looked up from germline, CDR1 is SGHTA and CDR2 is FQGNSA. The CDR3 extends over 13 amino acids. CDR3 nucleotide sequence: TGTGCCAGCAGCTACGACTACAGGGGGCTGTTCGACTTC. This encodes CASSYDYRGLFDF.

Notes on this clone: The junction differs from germline at one of its ends, possibly a read error. The V call is TRBV28, the J call TRBJ2-5, with 11 bases lining up with TRBD1. CDR3 length equals 15 residues. CDR1 is MDHEN, CDR2 SYDVKM, per germline. The CDR3 sequence is CASSLWDRGWETQYF. DNA of the CDR3: TGTGCCAGCAGTCTATGGGACAGGGGGTGGGAGACCCAGTACTTC.

The J gene is TRBJ1-1, the V gene TRBV29-1; no firm D call. Germline V gene lookup returns CDR1 SQVTM and CDR2 ANQGSEA. Trimming took off 3 bases at V and 1 base at J, with 12 bases between the two ends. CDR3 length: 14 amino acids. The CDR3 nucleotides are TGCAGCGTTGAGGGGTCGGTTACGAACACTGAAGCTTTCTTT. Translation: CSVEGSVTNTEAFF.

The rearrangement links TRBV28 to TRBJ1-5; 9 bases map to TRBD1. This CDR3 is built from 17 residues. V trimming: 3 bases; J trimming: 4 bases; junction bases outside the gene matches: 10. The germline V gene has CDR1 MDHEN and CDR2 SYDVKM. The CDR3 spells CASSFLLDRGRNQPQHF. Here the CDR3 DNA reads TGTGCCAGCAGTTTTCTTTTAGACAGGGGGAGGAATCAGCCCCAGCATTTT.

This chain joins TRBV19 and TRBJ2-7; TRBD1 or TRBD2 may be the D gene (5 bases each). The CDR3 sequence is 13 residues long. Germline values: CDR1 LNHDA, CDR2 SQIVND (reference sequence). The V gene lost 3 bases and the J gene lost 7 bases, with 13 bases spanning the gap. Here the CDR3 DNA reads TGTGCCAGTAGTATTGAGGGGTTGGATGAGCAGTACTTC. This translates into CASSIEGLDEQYF.

The V and J genes are TRBV7-9 and TRBJ2-3; no clear D. The V gene's germline CDR1 is SEHNR and CDR2 FQNEAQ (reference sequence). This CDR3 spans 9 amino acids. The CDR3 DNA reads TGTGCTGTGGCGGATACGCAGTATTTT. Encoded protein: CAVADTQYF.

The gene calls are TRBV27 and TRBJ1-2; possibly TRBD1 for D (6 bases). Trimming left V 5 bases short and J 3 bases short, with 13 bases between. The CDR3 runs 14 residues. From germline, CDR1 is MNHEY and CDR2 SMNVEV (reference sequence). CDR3 sequence: CASSGQPTHYGYTF. Written as DNA, the CDR3 is TGTGCCAGCAGTGGACAGCCGACCCACTATGGCTACACCTTC.

J is TRBJ2-7 and V is TRBV4-3; TRBD1 might be the D (5 bases). The CDR3 is 13 amino acids. Germline CDR1 is LGHNA and CDR2 is YSLEER. V lost 3 bases to trimming and J lost 4 bases, with 10 bases between them. The CDR3 region is CASSQGPMYEQYF. The DNA of the CDR3 is TGCGCCAGCAGCCAGGGGCCGATGTACGAGCAGTACTTC.

The rearrangement joins TRBV7-9 to TRBJ2-7, with D perhaps given as TRBD1 or TRBD2 (5 bases each). The CDR3 covers 13 residues. Trimming removed 5 bases from V and 5 bases from J, with 13 bases in between. CDR1 is SEHNR and CDR2 is FQNEAQ in the germline V gene (reference sequence). CDR3 sequence reads: CASSIGTWNEQYF. In DNA form, the CDR3 reads TGTGCCAGCAGCATCGGGACGTGGAACGAGCAGTACTTC. Filled out from reference TRBV7-9 and TRBJ2-7, the complete variable domain reads DTGVSQNPRHKITKRGQNVTFRCDPISEHNRLYWYRQTLGQGPEFLTYFQNEAQLEKSRLLSDRFSAERPKGSFSTLEIQRTEQGDSAMYLCASSIGTWNEQYFGPGTRLTVT.

V is TRBV5-4 and J is TRBJ1-4, with D hard to call. The CDR3 loop spans 13 amino acids. V was shortened by 0 bases and J by 12 bases, with 12 bases between the two germline ends. The germline V gene encodes CDR1 SGHNT and CDR2 YYREEE (reference sequence). The CDR3 is CASSLDAESELFF. The DNA of the CDR3 is TGTGCCAGCAGCTTGGATGCCGAGTCGGAACTGTTTTTT. Supplemented by reference TRBV5-4 and TRBJ1-4, the full variable domain reads ETGVTQSPTHLIKTRGQQVTLRCSSQSGHNTVSWYQQALGQGPQFIFQYYREEENGRGNFPPRFSGLQFPNYSSELNVNALELDDSALYLCASSLDAESELFFGSGTQLSVL.

Regarding this clone: In the same sample, other DNA sequences code for this CDR3. The chain links TRBV13 to TRBJ2-7; unclear D gene. The V gene's germline CDR1 is PRHDT and CDR2 FYEKMQ (reference sequence). There are 13 residues in the CDR3. Trimming stripped 1 base from V and 3 bases from J, with 7 bases between. The CDR3 bases are TGTGCCAGCAGCTTAGAGGGTAGCTACGAGCAGTACTTC. Amino acid sequence: CASSLEGSYEQYF. The complete variable domain, with remaining parts taken from reference TRBV13 and TRBJ2-7, reads AAGVIQSPRHLIKEKRETATLKCYPIPRHDTVYWYQQGPGQDPQFLISFYEKMQSDKGSIPDRFSAQQFSDYHSELNMSSLELGDSALYFCASSLEGSYEQYFGPGTRLTVT.

The chain joins TRBV6-5 to TRBJ1-6; no clear D. Germline-derived CDR1 and CDR2 are MNHEY and SVGAGI. V shed 4 bases and J shed 9 bases, with 16 bases lying between them. The CDR3 is made up of 15 amino acids. CDR3 amino acids: CASSFLGEGGSPLHF. Written as DNA, the CDR3 is TGTGCCAGCAGTTTTCTCGGGGAAGGAGGTTCACCCCTCCACTTT.

This chain uses TRBV7-9 with TRBJ2-7, with 8 bases that match TRBD1. V shed 3 bases and J 5 bases; nucleotides not matched to a gene: 6. The CDR3 spans 14 residues. Looked up from germline, CDR1 is SEHNR and CDR2 is FQNEAQ (reference sequence). CDR3 sequence reads: CASSFPTGADEQYF. In DNA, the CDR3 is TGTGCCAGCAGCTTCCCGACAGGGGCGGACGAGCAGTACTTC.

This chain joins TRBV13 and TRBJ2-3; the match to TRBD2 covers 15 bases. V lost 4 bases to trimming and J lost 6 bases; unmatched junction nucleotides: 5. Germline CDR1 reads PRHDT; CDR2 reads FYEKMQ (reference sequence). This CDR3 contains 16 residues. Here the CDR3 DNA reads TGTGCCAGCAGCTCCGGACTAGCGGGAGGGCCGGATACGCAGTATTTT. Protein product: CASSSGLAGGPDTQYF.

The rearrangement links TRBV6-6 to TRBJ1-6, with D maybe TRBD1 (5 bases). V was trimmed by 0 bases and J by 8 bases, leaving 8 bases between them. The germline CDR1 and CDR2 sequences are MNHNY and SVGAGI (reference sequence). The CDR3 loop spans 14 amino acids. CDR3 coding DNA: TGTGCCAGCAGTTACTCGCCGGGGGATTCACCCCTCCACTTT. This gives the protein CASSYSPGDSPLHF.

The chain joins TRBV7-6 to TRBJ1-1; D remains unclear. V shed 1 base and J shed 8 bases, with 17 bases lying between them. The CDR3 consists of 15 residues. The germline gives CDR1 SGHVS, CDR2 FNYEAQ. This CDR3 is CASSLERGGSPEAFF. CDR3 sequence (DNA): TGTGCCAGCAGCTTAGAACGGGGTGGGTCCCCCGAAGCTTTCTTT.

This clone was seen a few times. V gene TRBV6-1 combines with J gene TRBJ2-7; D may be TRBD1 (6 bases). This CDR3 comprises 14 residues. The germline CDR1 and CDR2 sequences are MNHNS and SASEGT. V lost 5 bases and J lost 0, with 11 bases in between. The CDR3 loop reads CASSPQGGSYEQYF. The CDR3 nucleotides read TGTGCCAGCAGTCCCCAAGGGGGCTCCTACGAGCAGTACTTC.

The rearrangement joins TRBV4-3 to TRBJ1-1; the D is unclear. Per the germline V gene, CDR1 is LGHNA and CDR2 is YSLEER. The CDR3 runs to 14 residues. With 0 bases removed from V and 0 bases from J, the gap between germline ends came to 5 bases. Here the CDR3 DNA reads TGCGCCAGCAGCCAAGATTTTATGAACACTGAAGCTTTCTTT. This codes for CASSQDFMNTEAFF.

This clone was detected once. The chain uses TRBV5-4 and TRBJ1-2; D is possibly TRBD1 (5 bases). Trimming shortened V by 4 bases and J by 4 bases, and 14 bases separated the two germline ends. CDR3 length equals 14 residues. Germline CDR1 reads SGHNT; CDR2 reads YYREEE (reference sequence). CDR3 residues: CASSPGGGAYGYTF. The DNA of the CDR3 is TGTGCCAGCAGCCCGGGTGGGGGAGCCTATGGCTACACCTTC. The variable domain in full, with the rest retrieved from reference TRBV5-4 and TRBJ1-2, is ETGVTQSPTHLIKTRGQQVTLRCSSQSGHNTVSWYQQALGQGPQFIFQYYREEENGRGNFPPRFSGLQFPNYSSELNVNALELDDSALYLCASSPGGGAYGYTFGSGTRLTVV.